This note documents a single T cell receptor (beta chain) sequence. Its cognate antigen is unknown. Other DNA sequences in the same sample also yield this CDR3. The sample originates from a study of shared clonotypes between healthy human individuals. The deep-level immunoSEQ assay was used. It was across several immunoSEQ plates that each subset's genomic DNA was evenly split. Assay used: immunoSEQ multiplex PCR; TCRdb lists only in-frame clones, some missing. This table has some 2.1 million clones, just over 90% appearing once. Study results and limitations: The naive CD4 repertoires of several donors were compared, and around 5% of clonotypes were shared. Even with large depth, rarefaction showed that sorted-subset sequencing was incomplete.

Naive CD8 cells lacked CD45RO and underwent positive selection for CCR7, leaving out terminally differentiated effector memory CD45RA+ cells. Sequences were obtained from naive CD8+ T cells from PBMCs. The TCR comes from a young man in good health. Some clones in this sample may be carry-over from other donors' samples.

For the CDR3, the DNA is TGCAGCGTTGTAGGGGGCAGCTCCTACAATGAGCAGTTCTTC. Amino acids: CSVVGGSSYNEQFF. The chain joins TRBV29-1 to TRBJ2-1, with 7 positions matching TRBD1. CDR3 length equals 14 residues. J was trimmed by 0 bases and V by 4 bases; bases with no gene match: 3. Germline V gene lookup returns CDR1 SQVTM and CDR2 ANQGSEA.